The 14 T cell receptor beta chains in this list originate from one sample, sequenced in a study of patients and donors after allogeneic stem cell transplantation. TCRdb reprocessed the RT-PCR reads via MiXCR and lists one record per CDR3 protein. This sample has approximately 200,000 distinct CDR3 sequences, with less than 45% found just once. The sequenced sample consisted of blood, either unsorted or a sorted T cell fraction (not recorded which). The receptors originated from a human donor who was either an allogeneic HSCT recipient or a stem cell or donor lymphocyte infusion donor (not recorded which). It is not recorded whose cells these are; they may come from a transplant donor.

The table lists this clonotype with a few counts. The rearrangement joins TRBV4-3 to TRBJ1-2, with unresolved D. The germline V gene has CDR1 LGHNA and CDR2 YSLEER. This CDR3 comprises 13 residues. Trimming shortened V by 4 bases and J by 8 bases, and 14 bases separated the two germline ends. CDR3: CASSLQAGNGYTF. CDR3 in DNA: TGCGCCAGCAGCCTCCAGGCTGGGAACGGCTACACCTTC.

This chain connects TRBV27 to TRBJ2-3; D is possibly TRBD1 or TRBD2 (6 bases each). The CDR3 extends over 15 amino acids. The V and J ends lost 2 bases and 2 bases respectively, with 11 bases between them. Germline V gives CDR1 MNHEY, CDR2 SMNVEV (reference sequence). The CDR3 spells CASSLGAGHTDTQYF. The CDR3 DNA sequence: TGTGCCAGCAGTTTAGGGGCGGGACACACAGATACGCAGTATTTT.

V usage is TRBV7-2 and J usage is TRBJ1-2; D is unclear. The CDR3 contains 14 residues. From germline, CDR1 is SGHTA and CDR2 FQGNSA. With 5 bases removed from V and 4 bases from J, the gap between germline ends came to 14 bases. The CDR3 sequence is CASSARSEAYGYTF. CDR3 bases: TGTGCCAGCAGCGCCCGTTCAGAGGCCTATGGCTACACCTTC.

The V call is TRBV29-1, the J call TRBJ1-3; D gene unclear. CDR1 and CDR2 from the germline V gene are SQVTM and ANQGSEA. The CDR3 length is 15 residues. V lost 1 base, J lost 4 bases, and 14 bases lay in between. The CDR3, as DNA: TGCAGCGTTGAAGGAGGAACGGCTACCGGAAACACCATATATTTT. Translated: CSVEGGTATGNTIYF.

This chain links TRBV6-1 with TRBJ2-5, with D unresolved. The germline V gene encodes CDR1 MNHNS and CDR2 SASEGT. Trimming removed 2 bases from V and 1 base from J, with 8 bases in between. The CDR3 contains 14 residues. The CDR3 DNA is TGTGCCAGCAGTGAAACGCTGGGCCAAGAGACCCAGTACTTC. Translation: CASSETLGQETQYF.

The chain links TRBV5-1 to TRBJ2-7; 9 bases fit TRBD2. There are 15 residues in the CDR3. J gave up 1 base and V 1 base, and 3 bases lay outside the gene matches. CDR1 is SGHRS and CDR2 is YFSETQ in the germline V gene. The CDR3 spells CASSLKAGGSYEQYF. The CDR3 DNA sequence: TGCGCCAGCAGCTTGAAGGCGGGAGGGTCCTACGAGCAGTACTTC.

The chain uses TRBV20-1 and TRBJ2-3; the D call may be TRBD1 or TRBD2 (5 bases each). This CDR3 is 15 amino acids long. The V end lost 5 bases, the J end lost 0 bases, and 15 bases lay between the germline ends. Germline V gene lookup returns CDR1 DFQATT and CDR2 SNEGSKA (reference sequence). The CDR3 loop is CSAPPWGISTDTQYF. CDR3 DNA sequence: TGCAGTGCTCCCCCATGGGGGATCAGCACAGATACGCAGTATTTT.

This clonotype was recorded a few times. Here the CDR3 DNA reads TGTGCCATCGGTCTGCAAGAGACCCAGTACTTC. Translation gives CAIGLQETQYF. The rearrangement joins TRBV10-3 to TRBJ2-5; D gene uncertain. From germline, CDR1 is ENHRY and CDR2 SYGVKD. The V and J ends lost 8 bases and 2 bases respectively, with 6 bases between them. The CDR3 has 11 residues.

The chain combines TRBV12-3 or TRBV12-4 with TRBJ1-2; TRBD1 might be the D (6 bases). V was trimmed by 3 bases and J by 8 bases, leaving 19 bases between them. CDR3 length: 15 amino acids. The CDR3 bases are TGTGCCAGCAGTTTTGGGTCAACAGGGAGCGGAGGCTACACCTTC. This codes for CASSFGSTGSGGYTF.

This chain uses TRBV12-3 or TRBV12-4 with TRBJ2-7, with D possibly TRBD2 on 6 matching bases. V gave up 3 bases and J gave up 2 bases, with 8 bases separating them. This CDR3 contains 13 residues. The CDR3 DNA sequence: TGTGCCAGCAGTTTTGGGACTCCCTACGAGCAGTACTTC. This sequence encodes CASSFGTPYEQYF.

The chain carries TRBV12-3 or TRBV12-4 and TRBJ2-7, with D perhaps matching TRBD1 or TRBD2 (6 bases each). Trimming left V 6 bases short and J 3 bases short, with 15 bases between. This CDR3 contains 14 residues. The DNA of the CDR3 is TGTGCCAGCAGCCCCCCCGGGGGCCGCTACGAGCAGTACTTC. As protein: CASSPPGGRYEQYF.

The CDR3 DNA follows: TGTGCCAGCAACTGGGGGGGGGCTCAACTCTATGGCTACACCTTC. Protein: CASNWGGAQLYGYTF. The J gene is TRBJ1-2, the V gene TRBV12-3 or TRBV12-4, with a possible D match to TRBD1 (6 bases). The V end lost 7 bases, the J end lost 4 bases, and 19 bases lay between the germline ends. The CDR3 loop spans 15 amino acids.

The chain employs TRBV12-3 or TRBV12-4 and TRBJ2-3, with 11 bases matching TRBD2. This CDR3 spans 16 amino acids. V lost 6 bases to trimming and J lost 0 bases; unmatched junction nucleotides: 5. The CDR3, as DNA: TGTGCCAGCAGGACTAGCGGGATGGGAAGCACAGATACGCAGTATTTT. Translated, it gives CASRTSGMGSTDTQYF.

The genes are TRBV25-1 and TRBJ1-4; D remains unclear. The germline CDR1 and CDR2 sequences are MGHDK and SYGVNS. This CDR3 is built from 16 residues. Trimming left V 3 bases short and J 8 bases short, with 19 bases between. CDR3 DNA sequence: TGTGCCAGCAGTGACTCCTCCGGGAGGCAGGCCGAAAAACTGTTTTTT. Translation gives CASSDSSGRQAEKLFF.